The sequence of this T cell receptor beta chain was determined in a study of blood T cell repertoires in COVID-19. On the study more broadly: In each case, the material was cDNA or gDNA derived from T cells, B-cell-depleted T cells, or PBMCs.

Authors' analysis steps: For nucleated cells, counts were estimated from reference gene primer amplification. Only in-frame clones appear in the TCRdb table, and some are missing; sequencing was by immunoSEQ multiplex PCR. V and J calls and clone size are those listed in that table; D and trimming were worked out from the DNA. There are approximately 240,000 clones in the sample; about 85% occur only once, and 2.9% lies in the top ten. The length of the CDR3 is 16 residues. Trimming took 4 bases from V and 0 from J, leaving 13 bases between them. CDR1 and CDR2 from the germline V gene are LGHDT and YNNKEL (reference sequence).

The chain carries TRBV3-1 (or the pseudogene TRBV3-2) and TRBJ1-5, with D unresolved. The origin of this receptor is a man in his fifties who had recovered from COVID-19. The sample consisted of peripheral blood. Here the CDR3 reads CASSLSGEISNQPQHF. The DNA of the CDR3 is TGTGCCAGCAGCCTTAGCGGGGAGATTAGCAATCAGCCCCAGCATTTT.